These 8 T cell receptor beta chains came from one sample sequenced in a study of control samples from healthy donors and cancer patients. The assay was immunoSEQ multiplex PCR, and TCRdb's table has in-frame clones only and misses some. Of 60,000 to 70,000 clones listed, about four fifths are singletons. Material: PBMCs. These receptors all stem from a woman aged 45-65 years with lung cancer.

CDR3 sequence: CASSQAQGVTEAFF. CDR3 nucleotides: TGTGCCAGCAGCCAAGCCCAGGGGGTCACTGAAGCTTTCTTT. The chain couples TRBV3-1 (or the pseudogene TRBV3-2) to TRBJ1-1; the match to TRBD1 covers 7 bases. The CDR3 totals 14 residues. J was trimmed by 4 bases and V by 1 base; bases with no gene match: 3. The V gene's germline CDR1 is LGHDT and CDR2 YNNKEL (reference sequence).

The gene calls are TRBV19 and TRBJ1-1; D unresolved. Trimming took off 5 bases at V and 1 base at J, with 5 bases between the two ends. The CDR3 covers 12 residues. From germline, CDR1 is LNHDA and CDR2 SQIVND (reference sequence). CDR3 loop: CASSPQNTEAFF. As DNA, the CDR3 is TGTGCCAGTAGTCCCCAGAACACTGAAGCTTTCTTT.

This clone was seen more than once but under ten times. This chain's CDR3 is CASSWTGVNTEAFF. For the CDR3, the DNA is TGTGCCAGCTCCTGGACAGGAGTGAACACTGAAGCTTTCTTT. The V gene is TRBV18, the J gene TRBJ1-1, with 7 bases matching TRBD1. The CDR3 extends over 14 amino acids. Germline-derived CDR1 and CDR2 are KGHSH and LQKENI. V trimming: 6 bases; J trimming: 0 bases; junction bases outside the gene matches: 4.

A note on this clone: Since a much larger clone is just one base distant, this may be a read error. The V call is TRBV27, the J call TRBJ1-1; D unresolved. In germline, CDR1 is MNHEY, CDR2 SMNVEV (reference sequence). This CDR3 spans 13 amino acids. Trimming stripped 3 bases from V and 1 base from J, with 6 bases between. CDR3 residues: CASSLAGNTEAFF. The DNA of the CDR3 is TGTGCCAGCAGTTTGGCAGGGAACACTGAAGCTTTCTTT.

The rearrangement links TRBV10-3 to TRBJ1-1; D unresolved. V shed 7 bases and J shed 6 bases, with 9 bases lying between them. CDR3 size: 11 residues. CDR1 ENHRY and CDR2 SYGVKD come from the germline V gene. The CDR3 coding sequence is TGTGCCATCATTAACGGGGCTGAAGCTTTCTTT. It translates to CAIINGAEAFF.

The V gene is TRBV7-9, the J gene TRBJ1-2; 9 nucleotides align to TRBD1. V trimming: 4 bases; J trimming: 6 bases; junction bases outside the gene matches: 6. There are 14 residues in the CDR3. The germline CDR1 and CDR2 sequences are SEHNR and FQNEAQ (reference sequence). For the CDR3, the DNA is TGTGCCAGCAGCTCCGGGGACAGGGTTAATGGCTACACCTTC. Its protein product is CASSSGDRVNGYTF.

The CDR3 DNA sequence: TGTGCCAGCAGCTTGCCTGCCCAAGAGACCCAGTACTTC. This translates into CASSLPAQETQYF. The chain combines TRBV5-6 with TRBJ2-5; no definite D call. The V end was cut by 1 base, the J end by 1 base, with 5 bases between. CDR1 and CDR2 from the germline V gene are SGHDT and YYEEEE. The length of the CDR3 is 13 residues. The entire variable domain, with the rest obtained from reference TRBV5-6 and TRBJ2-5, is as follows: DAGVTQSPTHLIKTRGQQVTLRCSPKSGHDTVSWYQQALGQGPQFIFQYYEEEERQRGNFPDRFSGHQFPNYSSELNVNALLLGDSALYLCASSLPAQETQYFGPGTRLLVL.

This chain connects TRBV29-1 to TRBJ1-1; 9 positions match TRBD1. The CDR3 is 16 amino acids. Germline CDR1 and CDR2: SQVTM and ANQGSEA. Trimming cost V 3 bases and J 4 bases; bases outside gene matches: 12. The CDR3 DNA follows: TGCAGCGTTGATTTATCCTTGACAGGGGGGAGCACTGAAGCTTTCTTT. As protein: CSVDLSLTGGSTEAFF.